These 23 T cell receptor beta chains were all obtained from the same sample, sequenced in a study of T cells in Graves' hyperthyroidism and ophthalmopathy. Amplification yielded TCR beta CDR3 regions, with RNA transcripts as the source. The TCR CDR3 first-round RT-PCR relied on the HTBI primer set. One entry per CDR3 protein, called by TCRdb with MiXCR from the multiplex PCR reads. The sample records about 690,000 distinct CDR3 sequences, roughly 17% being singletons. The sequenced sample consisted of blood. All receptors derive from a man aged 50 to 59 with Graves' hyperthyroidism.

CDR3 in amino acids: CASSPALAGVNEQYF. CDR3 in DNA: TGTGCCAGCAGCCCCGCCCTAGCGGGAGTGAATGAGCAGTACTTC. This chain links TRBV9 with TRBJ2-7; 10 nucleotides line up with TRBD2. The germline V gene has CDR1 SGDLS and CDR2 YYNGEE. V shed 4 bases, J shed 7 bases, and the junction held 11 bases outside the gene matches. CDR3 length: 15 residues.

Ten or more counts support this clonotype. This sequence joins TRBV10-3 and TRBJ2-2, with 7 positions matching TRBD1. Looked up from germline, CDR1 is ENHRY and CDR2 is SYGVKD. The CDR3 is made up of 15 amino acids. V was pared by 3 bases and J by 3 bases, with 4 bases of the junction left unmatched. CDR3 DNA: TGTGCCATCAGTGAACAGGGGATAGACACCGGGGAGCTGTTTTTT. Its translation: CAISEQGIDTGELFF.

The chain recombines TRBV7-9 with TRBJ2-7, with TRBD2 matching 7 bases. CDR3 length equals 13 residues. Unmatched junction bases numbered 1, after V lost 3 bases and J lost 2 bases. The germline CDR1 and CDR2 sequences are SEHNR and FQNEAQ (reference sequence). As DNA, the CDR3 is TGTGCCAGCAGCTTCGGGAGGACCTACGAGCAGTACTTC. Translating gives CASSFGRTYEQYF.

This clonotype was seen many times. V and J are TRBV29-1 and TRBJ2-3; possibly TRBD1 or TRBD2 for D (6 bases each). V shed 4 bases and J shed 4 bases, with 12 bases lying between them. CDR3 size: 13 residues. Germline loops: CDR1 SQVTM, CDR2 ANQGSEA. CDR3 sequence (DNA): TGCAGCGTTGCCCGGGGGCGCGCAGATACGCAGTATTTT. Amino acids: CSVARGRADTQYF.

The rearrangement uses TRBV29-1 and TRBJ1-1, with a weak D call TRBD1 (5 bases). V lost 2 bases, J lost 1 base, and 8 bases lay in between. Germline V gene data show CDR1 as SQVTM and CDR2 as ANQGSEA. CDR3 size: 13 residues. The CDR3 here is CSVEWGANTEAFF. CDR3 DNA: TGCAGCGTTGAATGGGGCGCGAACACTGAAGCTTTCTTT.

This clonotype was detected ten times or more. The chain uses TRBV3-1 and TRBJ1-5, with 9 bases aligning to TRBD1. V lost 1 base, J lost 7 bases, and 2 bases stayed unmatched. Germline-derived CDR1 and CDR2 are LGHDT and YNNKEL (reference sequence). CDR3 length: 14 residues. As DNA, the CDR3 is TGTGCCAGCAGCCAAGGGACAGGGGAACAGCCCCAGCATTTT. Its translation is CASSQGTGEQPQHF.

The gene calls are TRBV28 and TRBJ2-2, with 10 bases lining up with TRBD1. CDR1 MDHEN and CDR2 SYDVKM come from the germline V gene. The CDR3 loop spans 16 amino acids. Germline trimming cut 3 bases from V and 4 bases from J; bases unmatched to any gene: 5. The DNA of the CDR3 is TGTGCCAGCAGTTTGACAGGGACAGGGGTCACCGGGGAGCTGTTTTTT. Translation: CASSLTGTGVTGELFF.

The chain recombines TRBV4-3 with TRBJ2-2; D unresolved. Trimming left V 4 bases short and J 6 bases short, with 12 bases between. CDR1 is LGHNA and CDR2 is YSLEER in the germline V gene. This CDR3 has 14 residues. The CDR3 loop reads CASSLSDGPGELFF. The CDR3 DNA reads as TGCGCCAGCAGCCTTTCGGACGGGCCCGGGGAGCTGTTTTTT.

The chain joins TRBV9 to TRBJ1-5, with 7 bases fitting TRBD1. J was trimmed by 5 bases and V by 3 bases; bases with no gene match: 5. CDR3 size: 14 residues. The germline V gene encodes CDR1 SGDLS and CDR2 YYNGEE. The CDR3 bases are TGTGCCAGCAGCGGGACAGGTTTATATCAGCCCCAGCATTTT. Protein product: CASSGTGLYQPQHF. The full variable domain, in which reference TRBV9 and TRBJ1-5 provide the parts outside the CDR3, is DSGVTQTPKHLITATGQRVTLRCSPRSGDLSVYWYQQSLDQGLQFLIQYYNGEERAKGNILERFSAQQFPDLHSELNLSSLELGDSALYFCASSGTGLYQPQHFGDGTRLSIL.

This chain uses TRBV7-9 with TRBJ2-2; D remains unclear. Germline V gene sequence: CDR1 SEHNR, CDR2 FQNEAQ (reference sequence). Trimming removed 3 bases from V and 2 bases from J, with 13 bases in between. There are 16 residues in the CDR3. The CDR3 here is CASSLGFGQNTGELFF. The CDR3 region has the DNA TGTGCCAGCAGCTTGGGTTTCGGGCAAAACACCGGGGAGCTGTTTTTT.

This clonotype was recorded at least ten times. This rearrangement joins TRBV11-2 to TRBJ2-7; 13 bases match TRBD2. The CDR3 sequence is 18 residues long. The germline V gene has CDR1 SGHAT and CDR2 FQNNGV. V shed 5 bases and J 4 bases; nucleotides not matched to a gene: 14. CDR3 nucleotides: TGTGCCAGCAGCCCACAAAAGCAAAGGACTAGCGGGAGTTACGAGCAGTACTTC. The encoded protein is CASSPQKQRTSGSYEQYF.

This clonotype was recorded at least ten times. This sequence joins TRBV28 and TRBJ1-4; D is perhaps TRBD1 (6 bases). V was pared by 1 base and J by 5 bases, with 14 bases between. CDR1 is MDHEN and CDR2 is SYDVKM in the germline V gene. The CDR3 has 16 residues. The CDR3 loop reads CASSLFGGALNEKLFF. The CDR3 coding sequence is TGTGCCAGCAGTTTATTTGGGGGCGCGTTAAATGAAAAACTGTTTTTT.

This clonotype was recorded at least ten times. CDR3: CASRAPNTGELFF. Here the CDR3 DNA reads TGTGCCAGCAGAGCGCCGAACACCGGGGAGCTGTTTTTT. V is TRBV11-2 and J is TRBJ2-2; unclear D gene. Germline-derived CDR1 and CDR2 are SGHAT and FQNNGV. Trimming took 6 bases from V and 0 from J, leaving 5 bases between them. The length of the CDR3 is 13 residues.

This clonotype has only a few counts. This sequence joins TRBV4-2 and TRBJ1-2; 7 bases line up with TRBD1. Trimming cost V 2 bases and J 2 bases; bases outside gene matches: 8. The CDR3 sequence is 16 residues long. Germline V gives CDR1 LGHNA, CDR2 YNFKEQ. CDR3 region: CASSQNTGEPNYGYTF. In nucleotides, the CDR3 is TGTGCCAGCAGCCAAAATACAGGGGAGCCGAACTATGGCTACACCTTC.

Only a few counts were recorded for this clonotype. The V and J genes are TRBV4-1 and TRBJ2-3; D not certain. Trimming shortened V by 1 base and J by 0 bases, and 17 bases separated the two germline ends. This CDR3 is 18 amino acids long. CDR1 and CDR2 (germline): MGHRA, YSYEKL. The CDR3 sequence: CASSQALRQRTSTDTQYF. The CDR3 DNA follows: TGCGCCAGCAGCCAAGCTCTCAGGCAGAGAACTAGCACAGATACGCAGTATTTT.

This clonotype has at least ten counts. The genes are TRBV10-1 and TRBJ2-7; 9 positions agree with TRBD2. This CDR3 region has 18 residues. Losses at the gene ends were 0 bases for V and 2 bases for J; bases not matched to a gene: 11. Germline V gene data show CDR1 as WNHNN and CDR2 as SYGVQD (reference sequence). The CDR3 loop reads CASSESIASGIPTYEQYF. Written as DNA, the CDR3 is TGCGCCAGCAGTGAGTCTATTGCTAGCGGGATCCCCACCTACGAGCAGTACTTC.

The J gene is TRBJ2-1, the V gene TRBV27, with TRBD1 as a possible D gene (5 bases). Germline V CDR1 and CDR2: MNHEY, SMNVEV (reference sequence). V dropped 6 bases and J dropped 3 bases, with 12 bases sitting between them. The CDR3 spans 14 residues. The CDR3 loop is CASSQTGNYNEQFF. The CDR3 bases are TGTGCCAGCAGCCAAACAGGAAACTACAATGAGCAGTTCTTC.

In this sample, this clonotype turned up many times. The V gene is TRBV2, the J gene TRBJ1-1, with D unclear. V lost 8 bases to trimming and J lost 2 bases, with 15 bases between them. CDR1 and CDR2 from the germline V gene are SNHLY and FYNNEI. The CDR3 has 14 amino acids. CDR3 region: CASEPNTLNTEAFF. The CDR3 nucleotides read TGTGCCAGCGAACCAAATACACTAAACACTGAAGCTTTCTTT.

This clonotype was observed a handful of times. The chain links TRBV10-3 to TRBJ1-2; 12 positions match TRBD1. The length of the CDR3 is 14 residues. Germline trimming cut 9 bases from V and 8 bases from J; bases unmatched to any gene: 10. Germline V CDR1 and CDR2: ENHRY, SYGVKD. CDR3 bases: TGTGCCATACTTATGGGACAGGGGGCTCAAGGCTACACCTTC. Translating it yields CAILMGQGAQGYTF.

This clonotype was detected ten times or more. The chain uses TRBV27 and TRBJ2-1; D might be TRBD1 (5 bases). This CDR3 is 11 amino acids long. Looked up from germline, CDR1 is MNHEY and CDR2 is SMNVEV (reference sequence). V was clipped by 5 bases and J by 10 bases, with 9 bases between them. This CDR3 reads CASSLGAEQFF. The CDR3 nucleotides are TGTGCCAGCAGTCTAGGGGCCGAGCAGTTCTTC.

The CDR3 reads CASSPWSGRADTEAFF. The CDR3 DNA reads as TGTGCCAGCAGTCCATGGTCGGGCAGGGCGGACACTGAAGCTTTCTTT. The chain uses TRBV12-3 or TRBV12-4 and TRBJ1-1; D may be TRBD1 (5 bases). The CDR3 contains 16 residues. The V end was cut by 5 bases, the J end by 3 bases, with 19 bases between.

This clonotype appeared many times. This chain connects TRBV6-2 or TRBV6-3 to TRBJ2-2, with a weak D call TRBD1 (6 bases). The CDR3 sequence is 20 residues long. The V gene lost 2 bases and the J gene lost 0 bases, with 22 bases spanning the gap. The germline V gene has CDR1 MNHEY and CDR2 SVGEGT. The CDR3, as DNA: TGTGCCAGCAGTTACCTAGGGGGAAGTATTTCCCTATCGAACACCGGGGAGCTGTTTTTT. Its protein is CASSYLGGSISLSNTGELFF.

With regard to this clonotype: One end of the junction is discordant with germline, which a read error may explain. The rearrangement uses TRBV24-1 and TRBJ1-1; D gene uncertain. Germline V gene lookup returns CDR1 KGHDR and CDR2 SFDVKD. The length of the CDR3 is 14 residues. The CDR3 here is CTTSDQTPNTEAFF. The CDR3 DNA reads as TGTACCACCAGTGATCAAACTCCAAACACTGAAGCTTTCTTT.